This T cell receptor beta chain was sequenced during a study of T cell changes during pregnancy in multiple sclerosis. The protocol was immunoSEQ multiplex PCR, while the TCRdb copy is restricted to in-frame clones and leaves out a portion. Seen here are about 87,000 clones, 85% to 95% observed once, and the top ten hold approximately 1.3%. V lost 2 bases, J lost 6 bases, and 14 bases lay in between. The CDR3 sequence is 14 residues long. Germline CDR1 SGHAT, CDR2 FQNNGV. The sample was peripheral blood, taken in the third trimester of pregnancy. The clonotype comes from a female donor in good health, enrolled as a control in a pregnancy study. The V and J genes are TRBV11-2 and TRBJ2-7; the D gene is possibly TRBD1 (6 bases). The CDR3: CASSLRTEGPEQYF. CDR3 nucleotides: TGTGCCAGCAGCTTACGGACAGAGGGGCCCGAGCAGTACTTC.